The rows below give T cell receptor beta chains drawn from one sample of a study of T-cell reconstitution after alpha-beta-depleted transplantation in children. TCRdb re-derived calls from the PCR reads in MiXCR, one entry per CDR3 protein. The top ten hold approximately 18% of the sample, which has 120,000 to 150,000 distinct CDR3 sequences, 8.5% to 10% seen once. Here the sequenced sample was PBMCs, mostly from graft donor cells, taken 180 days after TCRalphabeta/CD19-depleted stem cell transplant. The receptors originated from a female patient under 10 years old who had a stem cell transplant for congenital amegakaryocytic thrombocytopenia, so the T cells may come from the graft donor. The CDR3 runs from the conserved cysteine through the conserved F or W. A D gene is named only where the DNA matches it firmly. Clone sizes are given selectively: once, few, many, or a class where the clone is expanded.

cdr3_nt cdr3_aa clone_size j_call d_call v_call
TGTGCCAGCAAGGCGAACACTGAAGCTTTCTTT CASKANTEAFF many TRBJ1-1 - TRBV6-5
TGCAGTGCCGGGGACAGCGGAAGAAAAAACATTCAGTACTTC CSAGDSGRKNIQYF - TRBJ2-4 TRBD1 TRBV20-1
TGTGCCATCAGTAATCCGAGACAGGGCCAAGAGACCCAGTACTTC CAISNPRQGQETQYF many TRBJ2-5 TRBD1 TRBV10-3
TGTGCCAGCAGTTTAGGGGGGAATGGGGGAACTTCCTTT CASSLGGNGGTSF many TRBJ1-1 - TRBV12-3/TRBV12-4
TGTGCCAGCCAGGGAGCCGATCAGCCCCAGCATTTT CASQGADQPQHF few TRBJ1-5 - TRBV28
TGCGCCAGCAGGACAGGCACGGCCGGGGAGCTGTTTTTT CASRTGTAGELFF - TRBJ2-2 - TRBV5-1
TGTGCCAGCACTCGAATGCGAAAGGGGGCCCTTAATGAGCAGTTCTTC CASTRMRKGALNEQFF many TRBJ2-1 TRBD1 TRBV6-1
TGTGCCAGCAGCTACTACACAGATACGCAGTATTTT CASSYYTDTQYF many TRBJ2-3 - TRBV7-2
TGCAGTGCTAAGGTACTTGGGACCTACAATGAGCAGTTCTTC CSAKVLGTYNEQFF many TRBJ2-1 - TRBV20-1
TGTGCCAGCAGAAACCGACAGGGAAATCAGCCCCAGCATTTT CASRNRQGNQPQHF many TRBJ1-5 TRBD1 TRBV12-3/TRBV12-4
TGTGCCAGCGGGAGAGGGCTCCCCCCCGGGGAGCTGTTTTTT CASGRGLPPGELFF many TRBJ2-2 - TRBV28
TGTGCCATCAGGCGTCACAGGGATGGCACAGATACGCAGTATTTT CAIRRHRDGTDTQYF many TRBJ2-3 - TRBV10-3
TGTGCCAGCAGTCCATTACTAGCGGGAGGAGGAGAGACCCAGTACTTC CASSPLLAGGGETQYF many TRBJ2-5 TRBD2 TRBV6-1
TGCAGCGTTGAGGTATACGGGAGCAGGCCAGATACGCAGTATTTT CSVEVYGSRPDTQYF many TRBJ2-3 - TRBV29-1
TGTGCCAGCAGCTGGGGGACAGGGGTCTACAATGAGCAGTTCTTC CASSWGTGVYNEQFF few TRBJ2-1 TRBD1 TRBV7-9
TGTGCCAGCAGACGGACAGGGCCGAGCTCCTATAATTCACCCCTCCACTTT CASRRTGPSSYNSPLHF many TRBJ1-6 TRBD1 TRBV7-8
TGCGCCAGCAGCCCGAACCGGGGGGGTTCCTACGAGCAGTACTTC CASSPNRGGSYEQYF many TRBJ2-7 TRBD2 TRBV5-1
TGTGCCACCAGCAGAGCTAGGGGGAAGTGCGAGCAGTACTTC CATSRARGKCEQYF few TRBJ2-7 - TRBV15
TGTGCCAGCAGAAGTCCGGGACAGGGGTATGGCTACACCTTC CASRSPGQGYGYTF few TRBJ1-2 TRBD1 TRBV5-5
TGTGCCAGCTCACCACAGGGCACAGATACGCAGTATTTT CASSPQGTDTQYF many TRBJ2-3 - TRBV18
TGCAGCGTGCGATGGGGGGGCTCCTACGAGCAGTACTTC CSVRWGGSYEQYF many TRBJ2-7 TRBD2 TRBV29-1
TGCGCCAGCAGCTTGGAATCAGGGAGGTGGTCCTACAATGAGCAGTTCTTC CASSLESGRWSYNEQFF - TRBJ2-1 - TRBV5-1
TGTGCCAGCAGTCAGACTAGCGGGACCCTTGATGAGCAGTTCTTC CASSQTSGTLDEQFF many TRBJ2-1 TRBD2 TRBV12-3/TRBV12-4
TGTGCCAGCGAAGACCCGAATAACACCGGGGAGCTGTTTTTT CASEDPNNTGELFF few TRBJ2-2 - TRBV25-1
TGTGCCAGCAGCTTGGTAGCTCAGGCGGAAAACGAGCAGTACTTC CASSLVAQAENEQYF many TRBJ2-7 - TRBV5-5
TGCAGTGCTAGAGTGGCTCCGGCAAGGAATGAGCAGTTCTTC CSARVAPARNEQFF many TRBJ2-1 - TRBV20-1
TGTGCCAGCAGTCACCCCACAGATACGCAGTATTTT CASSHPTDTQYF few TRBJ2-3 - TRBV6-1
TGCAGTGCAACGGCCGGGCAGAAAAGAAACACCATATATTTT CSATAGQKRNTIYF many TRBJ1-3 - TRBV20-1